These T cell receptor beta chains were read from a single sample in a study of T cells and Merkel cell carcinoma outcomes. Profiling relied on immunoSEQ multiplex PCR, and the TCRdb table lists in-frame clones only, not all of them. The sample holds just over 15,000 clones, approximately 87% seen once. Material for sequencing was tumor tissue from Merkel cell carcinoma. These receptors all come from a human donor with Merkel cell carcinoma. Each CDR3 is given with its conserved first and last residue. A D gene is named only where the DNA matches it firmly. The size entry is marked missing in some rows and otherwise reads once, few, many or a size class.

D gene: TRBD1; CDR3 length: 15; J gene: TRBJ2-2; clone size: -; V gene: TRBV5-1; CDR3 protein: CASSTDRANTGELFF; CDR3 DNA: TGCGCCAGCAGCACTGACAGGGCGAACACCGGGGAGCTGTTTTTT
D gene: -; CDR3 length: 14; J gene: TRBJ2-5; clone size: -; V gene: TRBV7-2; CDR3 protein: CASSFGSYQETQYF; CDR3 DNA: TGTGCCAGCAGCTTCGGGAGCTACCAAGAGACCCAGTACTTC
D gene: -; CDR3 length: 17; J gene: TRBJ1-5; clone size: -; V gene: TRBV2; CDR3 protein: CASNLRGGAYSNQPQHF; CDR3 DNA: TGTGCCAGCAACCTGAGGGGGGGTGCCTATAGCAATCAGCCCCAGCATTTT
D gene: -; CDR3 length: 15; J gene: TRBJ1-2; clone size: -; V gene: TRBV11-2; CDR3 protein: CASSLGASANYGYTF; CDR3 DNA: TGTGCCAGCAGCTTAGGGGCAAGCGCTAACTATGGCTACACCTTC
D gene: -; CDR3 length: 13; J gene: TRBJ2-5; clone size: -; V gene: TRBV12-5; CDR3 protein: CASGTSEQETQYF; CDR3 DNA: TGTGCTAGTGGCACCTCGGAGCAAGAGACCCAGTACTTC
D gene: TRBD2; CDR3 length: 16; J gene: TRBJ2-3; clone size: -; V gene: TRBV6-5; CDR3 protein: CASSYRRGGPGDTQYF; CDR3 DNA: TGTGCCAGCAGTTACCGACGCGGGGGTCCCGGGGATACGCAGTATTTT
D gene: -; CDR3 length: 17; J gene: TRBJ1-6; clone size: -; V gene: TRBV4-1; CDR3 protein: CASSHQSRGWGGSPLHF; CDR3 DNA: TGCGCCAGCAGCCATCAAAGCCGGGGTTGGGGTGGATCACCCCTCCACTTT
D gene: -; CDR3 length: 14; J gene: TRBJ1-1; clone size: -; V gene: TRBV19; CDR3 protein: CASSISGLSTEAFF; CDR3 DNA: TGTGCCAGTAGTATTTCCGGGTTGAGTACTGAAGCTTTCTTT
D gene: -; CDR3 length: 14; J gene: TRBJ1-4; clone size: few; V gene: TRBV13; CDR3 protein: CASSQGASGEKLFF; CDR3 DNA: TGTGCCAGCAGCCAAGGGGCGTCCGGTGAAAAACTGTTTTTT
D gene: -; CDR3 length: 15; J gene: TRBJ1-5; clone size: -; V gene: TRBV5-1; CDR3 protein: CASSLGDGGNQPQHF; CDR3 DNA: TGCGCCAGCAGCTTGGGGGACGGCGGCAATCAGCCCCAGCATTTT
D gene: TRBD1; CDR3 length: 14; J gene: TRBJ1-3; clone size: once; V gene: TRBV15; CDR3 protein: CATSRDRGFGTIYF; CDR3 DNA: TGTGCCACCAGCAGGGACAGGGGATTCGGCACTATATATTTT
D gene: TRBD1; CDR3 length: 14; J gene: TRBJ1-4; clone size: -; V gene: TRBV28; CDR3 protein: CASSTNRGYEKLFF; CDR3 DNA: TGTGCCAGCAGTACTAACAGGGGTTACGAAAAACTGTTTTTT
D gene: -; CDR3 length: 15; J gene: TRBJ1-5; clone size: -; V gene: TRBV7-2; CDR3 protein: CASSLDSRGRRPQHF; CDR3 DNA: TGTGCCAGCAGCTTAGACTCAAGGGGCAGGCGGCCCCAGCATTTT
D gene: TRBD1; CDR3 length: 12; J gene: TRBJ1-1; clone size: -; V gene: TRBV7-9; CDR3 protein: CASSLGTGEAFF; CDR3 DNA: TGTGCCAGCAGCTTAGGGACAGGCGAAGCTTTCTTT
D gene: -; CDR3 length: 14; J gene: TRBJ2-5; clone size: -; V gene: TRBV5-1; CDR3 protein: CASSLRGIRETQYF; CDR3 DNA: TGCGCCAGCAGCTTGCGAGGGATAAGAGAGACCCAGTACTTC
D gene: TRBD1; CDR3 length: 16; J gene: TRBJ2-3; clone size: -; V gene: TRBV5-1; CDR3 protein: CASSRPGQGATDTQYF; CDR3 DNA: TGCGCCAGCAGCCGACCGGGACAGGGAGCGACAGATACGCAGTATTTT
D gene: TRBD2; CDR3 length: 14; J gene: TRBJ2-7; clone size: -; V gene: TRBV5-5; CDR3 protein: CASNSGLAGLEQYF; CDR3 DNA: TGTGCCAGCAATTCTGGGCTAGCGGGCCTCGAGCAGTACTTC
D gene: TRBD1; CDR3 length: 16; J gene: TRBJ1-6; clone size: -; V gene: TRBV6-5; CDR3 protein: CASSYAGQGARSPLHF; CDR3 DNA: TGTGCCAGCAGTTACGCAGGACAGGGGGCGCGTTCACCCCTCCACTTT
D gene: -; CDR3 length: 12; J gene: TRBJ2-3; clone size: -; V gene: TRBV2; CDR3 protein: CASREAEDTQYF; CDR3 DNA: TGTGCCAGCAGGGAGGCGGAAGATACGCAGTATTTT
D gene: -; CDR3 length: 14; J gene: TRBJ1-2; clone size: -; V gene: TRBV13; CDR3 protein: CASSQSRVPYGYTF; CDR3 DNA: TGTGCCAGCAGCCAAAGCAGGGTACCCTATGGCTACACCTTC
D gene: TRBD1; CDR3 length: 14; J gene: TRBJ1-2; clone size: -; V gene: TRBV5-4; CDR3 protein: CASSLEQGAGGYTF; CDR3 DNA: TGTGCCAGCAGCTTGGAACAGGGGGCTGGTGGCTACACCTTC
D gene: -; CDR3 length: 15; J gene: TRBJ2-7; clone size: -; V gene: TRBV4-2; CDR3 protein: CASSQAGEYSYEQYF; CDR3 DNA: TGTGCCAGCAGCCAAGCCGGAGAATACAGCTACGAGCAGTACTTC
D gene: -; CDR3 length: 14; J gene: TRBJ1-4; clone size: -; V gene: TRBV4-1; CDR3 protein: CASSQAGGEEKLFF; CDR3 DNA: TGCGCCAGCAGCCAAGCAGGAGGGGAAGAAAAACTGTTTTTT
D gene: -; CDR3 length: 10; J gene: TRBJ1-1; clone size: -; V gene: TRBV6-5; CDR3 protein: CASGHTEAFF; CDR3 DNA: TGTGCCAGCGGGCACACTGAAGCTTTCTTT